This is a list of T cell receptor beta chains from one sample in a study of control samples from healthy donors and cancer patients. Produced via immunoSEQ multiplex PCR; TCRdb's table is partial and in-frame only. The repertoire has about 49,000 clones, about 92% of them found once; the top ten carry around 0.8%. What was sequenced was PBMCs. These receptors were obtained from a man aged 25-45 years with colorectal cancer. The CDR3 runs from the conserved cysteine through the conserved F or W. The order of the fields is V gene, J gene, D gene, clone size, CDR3 DNA, CDR3 protein. The D gene is left open where the match is weak. Only part of the rows carry a size: once, few, many, or a class if the clone is expanded.

v_gene: TRBV2
j_gene: TRBJ1-2
d_gene: .
abundance: .
CDR3nt: TGTGCCAGCAGTGTCGGGGATTTCTATGGCTACACCTTC
CDR3aa: CASSVGDFYGYTF

v_gene: TRBV5-3
j_gene: TRBJ2-5
d_gene: TRBD1
abundance: .
CDR3nt: TGTGCCAGAAGCTACCTCCGGGACAGGGTGTTTCTCACCGTGGAGACCCAGTACTTC
CDR3aa: CARSYLRDRVFLTVETQYF

v_gene: TRBV6-5
j_gene: TRBJ1-4
d_gene: .
abundance: .
CDR3nt: TGTGCCGCGGGAGGCAGGGATTTTGAAAAACTGTTTTTT
CDR3aa: CAAGGRDFEKLFF

v_gene: TRBV19
j_gene: TRBJ1-5
d_gene: .
abundance: .
CDR3nt: TGTGCCAGTAGTATAGCTGGAGGGACACGGAGCAATCAGCCCCAGCATTTT
CDR3aa: CASSIAGGTRSNQPQHF

v_gene: TRBV6-6
j_gene: TRBJ2-5
d_gene: TRBD1
abundance: .
CDR3nt: TGTGCCAGCAGTCCCCGACAGGGCTTAGCACTCCTTTTGACCCAGTACTTC
CDR3aa: CASSPRQGLALLLTQYF

v_gene: TRBV5-6
j_gene: TRBJ1-1
d_gene: .
abundance: .
CDR3nt: TGTGCCAGCAGCGCCTTTTTGAACACTGAAGCTTTCTTT
CDR3aa: CASSAFLNTEAFF

v_gene: TRBV11-2
j_gene: TRBJ2-1
d_gene: TRBD1
abundance: .
CDR3nt: TGTGCCAGCAGCTTAGTTCGGGACAGCCTCTCCTACAATGAGCAGTTCTTC
CDR3aa: CASSLVRDSLSYNEQFF

v_gene: TRBV7-9
j_gene: TRBJ2-7
d_gene: .
abundance: .
CDR3nt: TGTGCCAGCAGTCGGACGTCAGGGTACCCCACCGAGCAGTACTTC
CDR3aa: CASSRTSGYPTEQYF

v_gene: TRBV19
j_gene: TRBJ2-3
d_gene: TRBD2
abundance: .
CDR3nt: TGTGCCAGTAGTATTGGGTTCAGTAGCGGGGCTAGCACAGATACGCAGTATTTT
CDR3aa: CASSIGFSSGASTDTQYF

v_gene: TRBV9
j_gene: TRBJ2-7
d_gene: .
abundance: once
CDR3nt: TGTGCCAGCAGCGTAGGAGTCTCCTACGAGCAGTACTTC
CDR3aa: CASSVGVSYEQYF

v_gene: TRBV7-2
j_gene: TRBJ2-2
d_gene: TRBD2
abundance: .
CDR3nt: TGTGCCAGCAGCTTTCAGCGGGGGTCCGGGGAGCTGTTTTTT
CDR3aa: CASSFQRGSGELFF

v_gene: TRBV19
j_gene: TRBJ2-5
d_gene: .
abundance: .
CDR3nt: TGTGCCAGTAGTAATTGGGGGATAGGTGAGACCCAGTACTTC
CDR3aa: CASSNWGIGETQYF

v_gene: TRBV5-6
j_gene: TRBJ2-1
d_gene: .
abundance: .
CDR3nt: TGTGCCAGCAGCTTGGTTGCGGGTAGCTCCTACAATGAGCAGTTCTTC
CDR3aa: CASSLVAGSSYNEQFF

v_gene: TRBV10-1
j_gene: TRBJ2-1
d_gene: .
abundance: .
CDR3nt: TGCGCCAGCAGTGAGGAAGCGGTATACCCCACTCCTATGATGGATGAGCAGTTCTTC
CDR3aa: CASSEEAVYPTPMMDEQFF

v_gene: TRBV11-2
j_gene: TRBJ2-7
d_gene: .
abundance: .
CDR3nt: TGTGCCAGCAGCTCGATCGTCGGTGGCAGCGCCTACGAGCAGTACTTC
CDR3aa: CASSSIVGGSAYEQYF

v_gene: TRBV12-3/TRBV12-4
j_gene: TRBJ1-2
d_gene: .
abundance: .
CDR3nt: TGTGCCAGCAGTTTTGGGGACTATGGCTACACCTTC
CDR3aa: CASSFGDYGYTF

v_gene: TRBV6-2/TRBV6-3
j_gene: TRBJ1-5
d_gene: TRBD1
abundance: .
CDR3nt: TGTGCCAGCAGCGGACAGGGGGATCAGCCCCAGCATTTT
CDR3aa: CASSGQGDQPQHF

v_gene: TRBV21-1
j_gene: TRBJ2-1
d_gene: .
abundance: .
CDR3nt: TGTGCCGTCCGGCGACCTAACAATGAGCAGTTCTTC
CDR3aa: CAVRRPNNEQFF